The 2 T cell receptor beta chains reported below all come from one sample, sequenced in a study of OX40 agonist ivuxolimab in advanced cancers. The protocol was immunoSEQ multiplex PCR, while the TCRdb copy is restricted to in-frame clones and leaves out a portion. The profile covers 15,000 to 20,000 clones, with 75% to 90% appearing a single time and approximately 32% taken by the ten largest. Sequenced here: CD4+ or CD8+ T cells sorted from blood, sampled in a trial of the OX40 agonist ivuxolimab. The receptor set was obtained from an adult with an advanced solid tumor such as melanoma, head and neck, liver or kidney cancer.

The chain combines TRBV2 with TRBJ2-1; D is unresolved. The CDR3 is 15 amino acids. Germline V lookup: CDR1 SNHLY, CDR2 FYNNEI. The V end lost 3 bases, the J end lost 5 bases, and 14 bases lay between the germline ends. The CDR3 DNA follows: TGTGCCAGCAGTGAGGGGAACCTACCCCACAATGAGCAGTTCTTC. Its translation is CASSEGNLPHNEQFF.

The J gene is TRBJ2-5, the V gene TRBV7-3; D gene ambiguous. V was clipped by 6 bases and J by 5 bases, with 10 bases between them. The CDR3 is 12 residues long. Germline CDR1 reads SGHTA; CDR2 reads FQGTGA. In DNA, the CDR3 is TGTGCCAGCAGTGAAGGTTGGGAGACCCAGTACTTC. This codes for CASSEGWETQYF.